What follows is one T cell receptor beta chain and its context. Its antigen is undetermined. Data came from immunoSEQ multiplex PCR; TCRdb stores just in-frame clones and leaves some out. The sample contains 95,000 to 150,000 clones, 90% to 95% of which appear only once. This entry comes from a study of cytomegalovirus exposure and HLA in healthy donors. Findings of the study overall: According to the study, 160 or so TCR beta chains were cytomegalovirus-associated. First-cohort TCR clusters were later found to tend to co-occur in the 90 to 150 validation repertoires. Usually a TCR sequence was rare, but some public TCRs were found in many donors.

Trimming shortened V by 0 bases and J by 5 bases, and 14 bases separated the two germline ends. This CDR3 spans 15 amino acids. Germline V CDR1 and CDR2: SGDLS, YYNGEE. The rearrangement uses TRBV9 and TRBJ2-5, with D possibly being TRBD1 (6 bases). The receptor was isolated from a woman younger than 30 in good health and CMV-seronegative. Sequencing was performed on PBMCs. The CDR3 nucleotides are TGTGCCAGCAGCGTAGTCTCAACAGGGATCGAGACCCAGTACTTC. This gives the protein CASSVVSTGIETQYF.